Below, 10 T cell receptor beta chains from the same sample are listed, as sequenced in a study of blood T cell repertoires in COVID-19. Sequencing was performed with immunoSEQ multiplex PCR; in TCRdb, only in-frame clones are kept and a portion is missing. The table shows 250,000 to 300,000 clones, with about nine tenths occurring only once. The source material was peripheral blood. The receptor source for this set is a young woman with COVID-19, enrolled during active disease.

The chain uses TRBV7-2 and TRBJ2-2; D gene ambiguous. The CDR3 consists of 14 residues. Trimming pared 5 bases from V and 1 base from J, leaving 8 bases between. CDR1 is SGHTA and CDR2 is FQGNSA in the germline V gene. In nucleotides, the CDR3 is TGTGCCAGCAGCGCGACTTTGAACACCGGGGAGCTGTTTTTT. Protein sequence: CASSATLNTGELFF.

This rearrangement joins TRBV12-3 or TRBV12-4 to TRBJ1-5; 8 bases are shared with TRBD1. The V gene end was trimmed by 7 bases and the J gene end by 6 bases; junction bases not matched to a gene: 5. This CDR3 has 13 amino acids. The chain's CDR3 is CASTPTGAQPQHF. The CDR3 coding sequence is TGTGCCAGCACCCCGACAGGGGCTCAGCCCCAGCATTTT.

The chain employs TRBV30 and TRBJ2-7; TRBD1 aligns across 7 bases. The CDR3 is 16 amino acids. Looked up from germline, CDR1 is GTSNPN and CDR2 is SVGIG (reference sequence). Trimming took 2 bases from V and 4 from J; bases not matched to a gene: 14. This chain's CDR3 is CAWSPRTGAGSYEQYF. The CDR3 nucleotides read TGTGCCTGGAGTCCGAGAACAGGGGCCGGTAGTTACGAGCAGTACTTC.

This sequence joins TRBV9 and TRBJ1-3, with 7 bases identical to TRBD1. The J segment lost 4 bases and the V segment lost 4 bases, leaving 8 bases of the junction unmatched. The CDR3 is 15 residues long. CDR1 and CDR2 from the germline V gene are SGDLS and YYNGEE. In nucleotides, the CDR3 is TGTGCCAGCAGCCCCGTGACAGGGTCCGGAAACACCATATATTTT. Translating it yields CASSPVTGSGNTIYF.

About this clone: This sample also contains other DNA sequences that code for the same CDR3. The chain links TRBV11-2 to TRBJ2-7; the match to TRBD2 covers 9 bases. CDR3 size: 13 residues. Germline CDR1 is SGHAT and CDR2 is FQNNGV. V lost 3 bases, J lost 4 bases, and 1 base stayed unmatched. The CDR3 nucleotides read TGTGCCAGCAGCTTTAGCGGGAGTTACGAGCAGTACTTC. Residues: CASSFSGSYEQYF.

CDR3 DNA sequence: TGTGCCAGCAGTTTCCTCGTTTCCGCAGACGAGCAGTACTTC. Translation: CASSFLVSADEQYF. V gene TRBV27 combines with J gene TRBJ2-7, with D hard to call. CDR3 size: 14 residues. The V and J ends lost 3 bases and 5 bases respectively, with 14 bases between them. Germline V gene data show CDR1 as MNHEY and CDR2 as SMNVEV (reference sequence).

This clone was seen just once. The chain combines TRBV5-1 with TRBJ1-1; TRBD1 is a possible D gene (6 bases). Trimming removed 2 bases from V and 4 bases from J, with 12 bases in between. The CDR3 extends over 14 amino acids. Germline CDR1 and CDR2: SGHRS and YFSETQ. The CDR3: CASSFTGPSTEAFF. The CDR3 DNA reads as TGCGCCAGCAGCTTCACAGGGCCAAGCACTGAAGCTTTCTTT. The whole variable domain, remainder taken from reference TRBV5-1 and TRBJ1-1, is KAGVTQTPRYLIKTRGQQVTLSCSPISGHRSVSWYQQTPGQGLQFLFEYFSETQRNKGNFPGRFSGRQFSNSRSEMNVSTLELGDSALYLCASSFTGPSTEAFFGQGTRLTVV.

This clone was found a few times. The rearrangement joins TRBV7-2 to TRBJ1-2; D unclear. CDR3 length equals 14 residues. From germline, CDR1 is SGHTA and CDR2 FQGNSA. Trimming pared 1 base from V and 7 bases from J, leaving 13 bases between. CDR3 loop: CASSLVEAAGGYTF. CDR3 nucleotide sequence: TGTGCCAGCAGCTTAGTGGAAGCCGCGGGTGGCTACACCTTC.

The V gene is TRBV19, the J gene TRBJ2-7; a possible D gene is TRBD1 (5 bases). The CDR3 spans 14 residues. In germline, CDR1 is LNHDA, CDR2 SQIVND (reference sequence). V was clipped by 1 base and J by 4 bases, with 11 bases between them. DNA of the CDR3: TGTGCCAGTAGTATAGGCGGCAGGGTATACGAGCAGTACTTC. It translates to CASSIGGRVYEQYF.

V and J are TRBV3-1 (or the pseudogene TRBV3-2) and TRBJ2-1, with 12 bases that match TRBD2. The CDR3 has 15 residues. The junction had 0 bases not matched to a gene; V was cut back by 3 bases and J by 3 bases. Germline CDR1 and CDR2: LGHDT and YNNKEL (reference sequence). In nucleotides, the CDR3 is TGTGCCAGCAGCCAGACTAGCGGGAGCTACAATGAGCAGTTCTTC. Translation: CASSQTSGSYNEQFF.